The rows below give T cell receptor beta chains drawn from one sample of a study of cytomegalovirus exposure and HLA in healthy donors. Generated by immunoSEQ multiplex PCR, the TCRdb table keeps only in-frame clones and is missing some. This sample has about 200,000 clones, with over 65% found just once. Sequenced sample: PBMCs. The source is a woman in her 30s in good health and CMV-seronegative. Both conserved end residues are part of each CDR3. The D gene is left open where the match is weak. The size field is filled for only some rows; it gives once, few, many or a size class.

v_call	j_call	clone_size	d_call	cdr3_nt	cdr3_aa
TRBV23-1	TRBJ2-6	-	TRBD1	TGCGCCAGCAGTCCTCCTCAGGGGGCCCTGAACTCTGGGGCCAACGTCCTGACTTTC	CASSPPQGALNSGANVLTF
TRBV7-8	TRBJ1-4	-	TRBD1	TGTGCCAGCAGCCCCGGACAGGGTGCATACGAAAAACTGTTTTTT	CASSPGQGAYEKLFF
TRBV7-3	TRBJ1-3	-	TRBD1	TGTGCCAGCAGCCCAGACAGGGCTGGAAACACCATATATTTT	CASSPDRAGNTIYF
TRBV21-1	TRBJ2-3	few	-	-	CASSKRAVGTGALTDTQYF
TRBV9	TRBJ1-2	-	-	TGTGCCAGCAGCGTAACCGGGGGAGACTATGGCTACACCTTC	CASSVTGGDYGYTF
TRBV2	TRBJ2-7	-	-	TGTGCCAGCAAGGAGGAAAGCTACGAGCAGTACTTC	CASKEESYEQYF
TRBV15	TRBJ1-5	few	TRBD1	TGTGCCACCAGCAGAGATTACTCCACAGGGGGACGGCCCCAGCATTTT	CATSRDYSTGGRPQHF
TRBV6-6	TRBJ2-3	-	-	TGTGCCAGCAGTAGAACTAGCACAGATACGCAGTATTTT	CASSRTSTDTQYF
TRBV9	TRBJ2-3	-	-	TGTGCCAGCACCCTATACGGGGGTGGCACAGATACGCAGTATTTT	CASTLYGGGTDTQYF
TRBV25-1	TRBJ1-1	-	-	TGTGCCAGCAGTTATTTGAACACTGAAGCTTTCTTT	CASSYLNTEAFF
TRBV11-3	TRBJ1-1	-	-	TGTGCCAGCAGCCCCGGCGGGGGTCGGATGAACACTGAAGCTTTCTTT	CASSPGGGRMNTEAFF
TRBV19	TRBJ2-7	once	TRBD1	TGTGCCAGTAGCTGGACAGGGGGCCCCTACGAGCAGTACTTC	CASSWTGGPYEQYF
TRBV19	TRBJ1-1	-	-	TGTGCCAGTAATCGGGAGCTAAACACTGAAGCTTTCTTT	CASNRELNTEAFF
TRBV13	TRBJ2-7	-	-	TGTGCCAGCAGATTCGGGACCTACGAGCAGTACTTC	CASRFGTYEQYF
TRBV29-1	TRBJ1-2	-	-	TGCAGCGTTGACAGGGGAAGGATCTATGGCTACACCTTC	CSVDRGRIYGYTF
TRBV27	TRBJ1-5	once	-	TGTGCCAGCAGGGGAGGGTTGGGCAATCAGCCCCAGCATTTT	CASRGGLGNQPQHF
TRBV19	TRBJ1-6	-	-	TGTGCCAGTAGTAGCGGTTACTATAATTCACCCCTCCACTTT	CASSSGYYNSPLHF
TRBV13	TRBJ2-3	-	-	TGTGCCAGCAGCTTAGTTCTGTTCACCACTAGCACAGATACGCAGTATTTT	CASSLVLFTTSTDTQYF
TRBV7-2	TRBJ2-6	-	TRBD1	TGTGCCAGCAGCTTTCGGACAGGGCACTCTGGGGCCAACGTCCTGACTTTC	CASSFRTGHSGANVLTF
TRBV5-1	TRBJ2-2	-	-	TGCGCCAGCAGCCCATTGGGGCTAGGGGTCTCCGGGGAGCTGTTTTTT	CASSPLGLGVSGELFF
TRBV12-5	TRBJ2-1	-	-	TGTGCTAGTGGTCATGGGGGGGCCCACAATGAGCAGTTCTTC	CASGHGGAHNEQFF
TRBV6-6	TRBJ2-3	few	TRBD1	TGTGCCAGCAGGACTCTAGGGACAGCAAGCACAGATACGCAGTATTTT	CASRTLGTASTDTQYF
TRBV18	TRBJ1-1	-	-	TGTGCCAGCTCACCGGAGGTGGGTGCTGAAGCTTTCTTT	CASSPEVGAEAFF
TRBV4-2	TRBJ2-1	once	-	TGTGCCAGCAGCCAAGGGATGGGGCCCGATGAGCAGTTCTTC	CASSQGMGPDEQFF
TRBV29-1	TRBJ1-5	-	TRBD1	TGCAGCGTTGCCGCCGGGACAGGGAAGAATCAGCCCCAGCATTTT	CSVAAGTGKNQPQHF
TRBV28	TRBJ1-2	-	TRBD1	TGTGCCAGCAGTTTACCCTGGGACAGCCTTGGCTACACCTTC	CASSLPWDSLGYTF
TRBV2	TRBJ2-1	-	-	TGTGCCAGCAGTGAAAGTTGGTCCCTGGCGTTCTTC	CASSESWSLAFF